This record covers a single T cell receptor (beta chain). The entry originates in a study of blood T cell repertoires in COVID-19. On the study more broadly: Italy, Spain and the United States were the sources of the convalescent and acute COVID-19 samples. Nucleic acid was either cDNA or gDNA, and it came from T cells, B-cell-depleted T cells, or PBMCs.

Germline CDR1 is SQVTM and CDR2 is ANQGSEA. The V and J ends lost 7 bases and 2 bases respectively, with 17 bases between them. The CDR3 totals 14 residues. In the authors' methods: The assay estimated nucleated cells by amplifying reference gene primers. This table comes from immunoSEQ multiplex PCR, and its TCRdb copy is limited to in-frame clones, with some not included. Clone size and V and J calls were adopted from that table, with D and trimming inferred from the DNA. The sample consists of 130,000 or so clones, roughly 84% of them appearing once. This clonotype originated in a man in his 60s with acute or convalescent COVID-19. Sample: peripheral blood. The chain links TRBV29-1 to TRBJ1-1; tentative D call: TRBD1 (6 bases). CDR3 amino acids: CSARQGRVNTEAFF. In DNA, the CDR3 is TGCAGCGCCCGTCAGGGGCGAGTTAACACTGAAGCTTTCTTT.